This T cell receptor (beta chain) was observed in a study of identical twins. Study-level results: Sequences that were out-of-frame, alpha and twin-shared displayed an excess of low generation probability. For monozygotic twins, models underestimated out-of-frame TCR alpha sharing. Sharing of beta out-of-frame sequences by twins showed a weaker excess.

The V gene lost 0 bases and the J gene lost 1 base, with 9 bases spanning the gap. CDR3 size: 14 residues. Germline CDR1 reads GTSNPN; CDR2 reads SVGIG (reference sequence). Template switching added a universal primer site, and cDNA bore unique molecular identifiers. TCRdb redid the calling of the 5' RACE reads with MiXCR, one entry per CDR3 protein. The sample lists 690,000 or so distinct CDR3 sequences, around 6% occurring once. This clonotype was counted many times. Its specificity is not known. This sequence was found in a man younger than 35 in good health. The sample was naive T cells sorted from blood. The chain recombines TRBV30 with TRBJ1-1, with a weak D call TRBD1 (5 bases). The CDR3 protein is CAWSVRGRNTEAFF. As DNA, the CDR3 is TGTGCCTGGAGTGTCCGGGGGAGGAACACTGAAGCTTTCTTT.